The 16 T cell receptor beta chains below all came from one sample that was sequenced in a study of T-cell memory formation after mild COVID-19. TCRdb re-called the 5' RACE reads through MiXCR, storing one row per CDR3 protein. Of 560,000 or so distinct CDR3 sequences in the sample, roughly 17% were seen once. Sequenced material: PBMCs or a T cell subset sorted from them (not recorded which). The receptors derive from an adult woman who had mild COVID-19 (a few samples of this study predate the infection). Cell type and time point are not known.

In this sample, this clonotype turned up a few times. The CDR3 DNA is TGTGCCACCAGTGACCCGACAGGGGGGGTTTTGGATGAGCAGTTCTTC. Translating gives CATSDPTGGVLDEQFF. This chain connects TRBV24-1 to TRBJ2-1; 9 bases match TRBD1. Germline CDR1 KGHDR, CDR2 SFDVKD. Unmatched junction bases numbered 11, after V lost 4 bases and J lost 8 bases. This CDR3 comprises 16 residues.

There are many counts of this clonotype. J is TRBJ2-2 and V is TRBV3-1; 7 nucleotides line up with TRBD1. This CDR3 has 13 residues. CDR1 is LGHDT, CDR2 YNNKEL, per germline (reference sequence). Germline trimming cut 4 bases from V and 6 bases from J; bases unmatched to any gene: 2. The CDR3 coding sequence is TGTGCCAGCAGCCCCACAGGGGCCGGGGAGCTGTTTTTT. Protein product: CASSPTGAGELFF.

This clonotype was detected a few times. The chain carries TRBV24-1 and TRBJ2-2; D call uncertain. There are 17 residues in the CDR3. Trimming took off 3 bases at V and 0 bases at J, with 13 bases between the two ends. Germline CDR1 reads KGHDR; CDR2 reads SFDVKD. In nucleotides, the CDR3 is TGTGCCACCAGTGATATGGTGGATACCACGAACACCGGGGAGCTGTTTTTT. As protein: CATSDMVDTTNTGELFF.

On this clonotype: The germline gene is not matched at one end of the junction; a read error may be the cause. The chain carries TRBV5-1 and TRBJ1-1, with TRBD1 matching over 7 bases. The CDR3 covers 16 residues. Germline V CDR1 and CDR2: SGHRS, YFSETQ. In nucleotides, the CDR3 is TGCGCCAGCAGCCCCTCCCCGGACAGGCCGAACAATGAAGCTTTCTTT. Its protein product is CASSPSPDRPNNEAFF.

The chain links TRBV5-4 to TRBJ1-2; D gene unclear. V was clipped by 0 bases and J by 6 bases, with 12 bases between them. Per germline, CDR1 SGHNT and CDR2 YYREEE (reference sequence). The length of the CDR3 is 14 residues. CDR3 DNA: TGTGCCAGCAGCTTGGTATCCGGGTCCGATGGCTACACCTTC. The encoded protein is CASSLVSGSDGYTF.

The chain has TRBV7-8 and TRBJ1-2; D ambiguous. CDR1 is SGHVS and CDR2 is FQNEAQ in the germline V gene. The CDR3 sequence is 13 residues long. Trimming shortened V by 5 bases and J by 2 bases, and 9 bases separated the two germline ends. CDR3 DNA: TGTGCCAGCAGCCCTGATCTAAACTATGGCTACACCTTC. Translating it yields CASSPDLNYGYTF.

This clonotype was recorded at least ten times. CDR3 DNA sequence: TGTGCCAGCAGCCCGACAGGCACCGGGGAGCTGTTTTTT. Its translation is CASSPTGTGELFF. The J gene is TRBJ2-2, the V gene TRBV7-3; D possibly corresponds to TRBD1 (6 bases). The germline gives CDR1 SGHTA, CDR2 FQGTGA. There are 13 residues in the CDR3. Trimming took 5 bases from V and 4 from J, leaving 8 bases between them.

The rearrangement joins TRBV27 to TRBJ2-1; 8 bases agree with TRBD1. V gave up 5 bases and J gave up 9 bases; unmatched junction bases: 12. The CDR3 sequence is 15 residues long. Germline V lookup: CDR1 MNHEY, CDR2 SMNVEV (reference sequence). CDR3 sequence (DNA): TGTGCCAGCAGTCCGTCAGGGGGCCAGTGGGGTGAGCAGTTCTTC. It encodes CASSPSGGQWGEQFF.

The table lists this clonotype with many counts. The chain employs TRBV5-1 and TRBJ2-4; maybe TRBD1 (5 bases). V was shortened by 0 bases and J by 7 bases, with 11 bases between the two germline ends. The CDR3 has 14 amino acids. CDR1 SGHRS and CDR2 YFSETQ come from the germline V gene. DNA for the CDR3: TGCGCCAGCAGCTTGGAACAGGTCGGGAACATTCAGTACTTC. Its protein is CASSLEQVGNIQYF. Drawing the rest from reference TRBV5-1 and TRBJ2-4, the complete variable domain is KAGVTQTPRYLIKTRGQQVTLSCSPISGHRSVSWYQQTPGQGLQFLFEYFSETQRNKGNFPGRFSGRQFSNSRSEMNVSTLELGDSALYLCASSLEQVGNIQYFGAGTRLSVL.

A few counts support this clonotype. The V and J genes are TRBV5-1 and TRBJ2-7; 10 bases agree with TRBD2. V was pared by 0 bases and J by 5 bases, with 8 bases of the junction left unmatched. The CDR3 loop spans 16 amino acids. In germline, CDR1 is SGHRS, CDR2 YFSETQ. The CDR3 sequence: CASSLVGSGRFNEQYF. For the CDR3, the DNA is TGCGCCAGCAGCTTGGTGGGTAGCGGGAGGTTCAACGAGCAGTACTTC.

The chain combines TRBV5-6 with TRBJ1-5; tentatively, D is TRBD1 (5 bases). Germline assignment: CDR1 SGHDT and CDR2 YYEEEE. The CDR3 length is 15 residues. Trimming removed 2 bases at V and 5 bases at J, with 14 bases between. CDR3: CASSFGSLGDQPQHF. The CDR3 nucleotides are TGTGCCAGCAGCTTTGGCAGCCTAGGGGATCAGCCCCAGCATTTT.

This clonotype was detected only a few times. This chain joins TRBV18 and TRBJ2-1; D is uncertain. CDR3 size: 15 residues. V was shortened by 1 base and J by 0 bases, with 7 bases between the two germline ends. Germline V lookup: CDR1 KGHSH, CDR2 LQKENI. The CDR3 DNA sequence: TGTGCCAGCTCACCACGGGGTCTCTCCTACAATGAGCAGTTCTTC. This sequence encodes CASSPRGLSYNEQFF. The variable domain in full, completed from reference TRBV18 and TRBJ2-1, reads NAGVMQNPRHLVRRRGQEARLRCSPMKGHSHVYWYRQLPEEGLKFMVYLQKENIIDESGMPKERFSAEFPKEGPSILRIQQVVRGDSAAYFCASSPRGLSYNEQFFGPGTRLTVL.

This clonotype was seen a handful of times. This chain uses TRBV10-3 with TRBJ1-3, with 7 nucleotides matching TRBD1. Trimming took 10 bases from V and 2 from J; bases not matched to a gene: 11. There are 15 residues in the CDR3. Germline CDR1 reads ENHRY; CDR2 reads SYGVKD. The CDR3 here is CATQTGKGTGNTIYF. The CDR3 DNA sequence: TGTGCCACACAGACAGGGAAGGGAACTGGAAACACCATATATTTT.

The chain links TRBV7-9 to TRBJ2-7; TRBD2 agrees at 8 bases. V trimming: 5 bases; J trimming: 4 bases; junction bases outside the gene matches: 13. Per the germline V gene, CDR1 is SEHNR and CDR2 is FQNEAQ (reference sequence). There are 16 residues in the CDR3. The CDR3 region is CASSQVAGLTLYEQYF. The CDR3 DNA follows: TGTGCCAGCAGCCAAGTAGCGGGACTTACCCTGTACGAGCAGTACTTC.

This clonotype was counted a few times. The V gene is TRBV15, the J gene TRBJ2-1; unclear D gene. The germline gives CDR1 LNHNV, CDR2 YYDKDF (reference sequence). V was cut by 2 bases and J by 1 base, with 12 bases left in between. The CDR3 covers 16 residues. The CDR3 DNA reads as TGTGCCACCAGCAGATTTTCATCCGGTTCCTACAATGAGCAGTTCTTC. This sequence encodes CATSRFSSGSYNEQFF.

This clonotype occurred a few times. V usage is TRBV12-3 or TRBV12-4 and J usage is TRBJ2-7, with TRBD2 matching 7 bases. The CDR3 consists of 15 residues. Unmatched junction bases numbered 10, after V lost 4 bases and J lost 4 bases. CDR3: CASSYGLEFDYEQYF. The DNA for the CDR3 is TGTGCCAGCAGTTATGGACTAGAATTTGATTACGAGCAGTACTTC.